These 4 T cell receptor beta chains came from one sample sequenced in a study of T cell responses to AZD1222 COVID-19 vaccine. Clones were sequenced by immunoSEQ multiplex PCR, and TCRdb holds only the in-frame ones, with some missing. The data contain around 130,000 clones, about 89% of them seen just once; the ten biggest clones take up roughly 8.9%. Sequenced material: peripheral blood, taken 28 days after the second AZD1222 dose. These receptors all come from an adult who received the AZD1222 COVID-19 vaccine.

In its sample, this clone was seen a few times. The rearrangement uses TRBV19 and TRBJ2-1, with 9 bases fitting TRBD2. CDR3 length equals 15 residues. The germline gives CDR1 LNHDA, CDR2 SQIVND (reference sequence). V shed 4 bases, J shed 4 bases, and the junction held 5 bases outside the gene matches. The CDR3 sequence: CASSTSGKLYNEQFF. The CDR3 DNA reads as TGTGCCAGTAGTACTAGCGGGAAGCTATACAATGAGCAGTTCTTC. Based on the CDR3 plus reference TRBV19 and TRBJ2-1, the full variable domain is DGGITQSPKYLFRKEGQNVTLSCEQNLNHDAMYWYRQDPGQGLRLIYYSQIVNDFQKGDIAEGYSVSREKKESFPLTVTSAQKNPTAFYLCASSTSGKLYNEQFFGPGTRLTVL.

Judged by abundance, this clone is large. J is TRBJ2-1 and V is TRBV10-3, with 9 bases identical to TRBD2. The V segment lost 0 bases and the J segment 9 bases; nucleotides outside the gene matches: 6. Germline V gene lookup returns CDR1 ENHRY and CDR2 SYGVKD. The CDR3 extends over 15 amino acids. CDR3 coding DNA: TGTGCCATCAGTGAGTCTAGCGGGGGACCGTCTGAGCAGTTCTTC. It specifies CAISESSGGPSEQFF.

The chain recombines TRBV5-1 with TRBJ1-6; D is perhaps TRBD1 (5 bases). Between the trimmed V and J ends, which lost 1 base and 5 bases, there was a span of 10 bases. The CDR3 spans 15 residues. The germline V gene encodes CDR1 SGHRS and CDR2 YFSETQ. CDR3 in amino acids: CASSLLGRDNSPLHF. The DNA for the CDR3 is TGCGCCAGCAGCTTGTTGGGACGGGATAATTCACCCCTCCACTTT.

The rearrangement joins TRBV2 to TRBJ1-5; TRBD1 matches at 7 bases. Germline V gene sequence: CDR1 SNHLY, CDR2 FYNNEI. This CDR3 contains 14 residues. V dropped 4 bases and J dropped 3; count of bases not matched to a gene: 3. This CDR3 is CASSGGQLNQPQHF. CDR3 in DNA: TGTGCCAGCAGTGGGGGACAGCTCAATCAGCCCCAGCATTTT.